This is a list of T cell receptor beta chains from one sample in a study of OX40 agonist ivuxolimab in advanced cancers. The repertoire was sequenced with immunoSEQ multiplex PCR; TCRdb's copy has only in-frame clones and lacks some. Here the sample spans some 44,000 clones, 82% being singletons. The sequencing used CD4+ or CD8+ T cells sorted from blood, collected in a trial of the OX40 agonist ivuxolimab. Receptors originate from an adult with an advanced solid tumor such as melanoma, head and neck, liver or kidney cancer. Both conserved end residues are part of each CDR3. The D gene is left open where the match is weak. Rows give clone size only sometimes, using once, few, many, or a class for an expanded clone.

j_gene	abundance	v_gene	d_gene	CDR3nt	CDR3aa
TRBJ2-2	-	TRBV28	TRBD2	TGTGCCGGGGGACTAGTAAACACCGGGGAGCTGTTTTTT	CAGGLVNTGELFF
TRBJ1-1	-	TRBV4-2	TRBD1	TGTGCCAGCAGCCAAGGAACGACAGGGATGAACACTGAAGCTTTCTTT	CASSQGTTGMNTEAFF
TRBJ2-7	-	TRBV7-2	TRBD2	TGTGCCAGCAGCCCTCAGCGGGGGTACCCCTACGAGCAGTACTTC	CASSPQRGYPYEQYF
TRBJ2-5	-	TRBV9	-	TGTGCCAGCAGCGTAGTGGCTAGTCGGGCGGAGACCCAGTACTTC	CASSVVASRAETQYF
TRBJ2-7	once	TRBV6-4	TRBD2	TGTGCCAGCAGTTACGGATCTAGCGGGGGGTACGAGCAGTACTTC	CASSYGSSGGYEQYF
TRBJ1-5	-	TRBV6-1	TRBD1	TGTGCCAGCAGTGATAACAGGGGGAATCAGCCCCAGCATTTT	CASSDNRGNQPQHF
TRBJ2-3	-	TRBV21-1	-	TGTGCCAGCAGCAAAGAGGTAGCGGGAGTCCCCACAGATACGCAGTATTTT	CASSKEVAGVPTDTQYF
TRBJ2-7	once	TRBV7-9	TRBD1	TGTGCCAGCAGCTCCCGGGACAGGGACGAGCAGTACTTC	CASSSRDRDEQYF
TRBJ1-1	-	TRBV6-1	-	TGTGCCAGCAGTCCGACGGAGGTCACTGAAGCTTTCTTT	CASSPTEVTEAFF
TRBJ2-1	few	TRBV7-9	TRBD2	TGTGCCAGCAGCTCATCTTTAGCGGGAGTCAATGAGCAGTTCTTC	CASSSSLAGVNEQFF
TRBJ1-2	-	TRBV19	TRBD1	TGTGCCAGTAGTACGGGACAGGTCCATGGCTACACCTTC	CASSTGQVHGYTF
TRBJ1-5	-	TRBV15	-	TGTGCCACCAGCAGAGATTTGACCAGCAATCAGCCCCAGCATTTT	CATSRDLTSNQPQHF
TRBJ1-5	-	TRBV5-4	-	TGTGCCAGCAGCTTGGGGGCGGGTAGCAATCAGCCCCAGCATTTT	CASSLGAGSNQPQHF
TRBJ2-1	-	TRBV5-4	-	TGTGCCAGCAGCTTGGGGGCGGGCGGGACGGGATTGAATGAGCAGTTCTTC	CASSLGAGGTGLNEQFF
TRBJ1-5	-	TRBV6-6	-	TGTGCCAGCAGTACTACCACGAATCAGCCCCAGCATTTT	CASSTTTNQPQHF
TRBJ2-5	-	TRBV27	-	TGTGCCAGCCGGGCCCGGGGGGAGACCCAGTACTTC	CASRARGETQYF
TRBJ1-4	-	TRBV27	-	TGTGCCAGCAGTTCCGGGGGATCCGAAAAACTGTTTTTT	CASSSGGSEKLFF
TRBJ2-1	-	TRBV5-1	TRBD1	TGCGCCAGCAGCTCACCCGGGACAGGGGTGAGGGAGCAGTTCTTC	CASSSPGTGVREQFF
TRBJ2-5	-	TRBV7-9	-	TGTGCCAGCAGCTTTGAAGCTCACCAAGAGACCCAGTACTTC	CASSFEAHQETQYF
TRBJ1-3	-	TRBV6-5	TRBD1	TGTGCCAGCAGTTACGCCAGACAGGGGGCAAACACCATATATTTT	CASSYARQGANTIYF
TRBJ2-3	-	TRBV5-4	-	TGTGCCAGCAGCTTGGCCTTAAGGGGGACAGATACGCAGTATTTT	CASSLALRGTDTQYF
TRBJ2-5	-	TRBV5-4	-	TGTGCCAGCAGTCCCGACGTATCGAGGGCAGGGGAGACCCAGTACTTC	CASSPDVSRAGETQYF
TRBJ1-2	-	TRBV11-2	-	TGTGCCAGCAGCTTAGCACCAATACTTGGCTACACCTTC	CASSLAPILGYTF
TRBJ1-2	-	TRBV10-3	-	TGTGCCATCAGTGGCGGGGGTCTGGGTGGTGGCTACACCTTC	CAISGGGLGGGYTF
TRBJ2-1	-	TRBV7-6	-	TGTGCCAGCAGCCCCCCTATAGGCGACAATGAGCAGTTCTTC	CASSPPIGDNEQFF
TRBJ2-2	-	TRBV10-3	TRBD1	TGTGCCATCAGTGCCGGGACAGGGAACACCGGGGAGCTGTTTTTT	CAISAGTGNTGELFF
TRBJ1-5	-	TRBV19	-	TGTGCCAGCTGGCCGACCGTTGGGAGCAATCAGCCCCAGCATTTT	CASWPTVGSNQPQHF
TRBJ1-2	few	TRBV25-1	-	TGTGCCAGCAGTGATTACACGGACTACACCTTC	CASSDYTDYTF
TRBJ2-7	few	TRBV7-9	-	TGTGCCAGCAGCGGGGGACTTCGCTACGAGCAGTACTTC	CASSGGLRYEQYF
TRBJ1-3	-	TRBV13	-	TGTGCCAGCAGCTTAGAACGGATCTCTGGAAACACCATATATTTT	CASSLERISGNTIYF
TRBJ2-1	-	TRBV19	-	TGTGCCAGTAGTATGTTGCAAGAAAGTAAGTTCTTC	CASSMLQESKFF
TRBJ1-4	once	TRBV7-2	-	TGTGCCAGCAGCTTAGAGCCCGCAACTAATGAAAAACTGTTTTTT	CASSLEPATNEKLFF
TRBJ2-1	once	TRBV6-5	-	TGTGCCAGCAGTCACCGGGGAAGCTCCTACAATGAGCAGTTCTTC	CASSHRGSSYNEQFF
TRBJ1-3	-	TRBV7-6	TRBD1	TGTGCCAGCAGCCTACAGGGGACCTCTGGAAACACCATATATTTT	CASSLQGTSGNTIYF
TRBJ1-4	-	TRBV9	TRBD1	TGTGCCAGCAGCGTAGGACAGGGGTTAGGAGAAAAACTGTTTTTT	CASSVGQGLGEKLFF
TRBJ1-4	-	TRBV5-4	-	TGTGCCAGCACCTTACAGGGTCGAAATGAAAAACTGTTTTTT	CASTLQGRNEKLFF
TRBJ2-7	-	TRBV27	TRBD2	TGTGCCAGCAGTTTATTGGGACTAGCGGGAGGCTTCGAGCAGTACTTC	CASSLLGLAGGFEQYF
TRBJ2-3	-	TRBV19	TRBD2	TGTGCCAGTAGTAAGGGACTAGCGGGGGGCACTAGCACAGATACGCAGTATTTT	CASSKGLAGGTSTDTQYF
TRBJ1-2	-	TRBV30	-	TGTGCCTGGAGTGTAAATGCTGGCTACACCTTC	CAWSVNAGYTF
TRBJ2-4	once	TRBV10-1	-	TGCGCCAGCAGTGAGGGTAGAGATATAGCCAAAAACATTCAGTACTTC	CASSEGRDIAKNIQYF
TRBJ1-1	-	TRBV13	TRBD1	TGTGCCAGCAGCCCCGGACAGGGGGCGGGTGAAGCTTTCTTT	CASSPGQGAGEAFF
TRBJ1-2	-	TRBV7-8	-	TGTGCCAGCAGCTTAATCCGATCATTCCGGGACACTCAAACCTTC	CASSLIRSFRDTQTF
TRBJ2-1	-	TRBV7-7	TRBD2	TGTGCCAGCAGCTTAGGTGTGCGGGAGGCGTCCTACAATGAGCAGTTCTTC	CASSLGVREASYNEQFF
TRBJ1-5	-	TRBV29-1	TRBD1	TGCAGCGTCCGGACAGGGAGCAATCAGCCCCAGCATTTT	CSVRTGSNQPQHF
TRBJ2-2	-	TRBV27	TRBD1	TGTGCCAGCAGTTTTAGGACAGGGAACACCGGGGAGCTGTTTTTT	CASSFRTGNTGELFF